The rows below give T cell receptor beta chains drawn from one sample of a study of beta chain features in type 1 diabetes. Using immunoSEQ multiplex PCR, the repertoire was profiled, and TCRdb retains in-frame clones only, with some absent. The data show hundreds of thousands of clones, about a sixth seen once. Material: naive CD4+ T cells from blood. The receptor source for this set is a man in his late teens or twenties in good health. Both conserved end residues are part of each CDR3. The D gene is left open where the match is weak. Size values are once, few and many counts, or a class for expanded clones, and some rows have none.

clone size	V gene	CDR3 length	J gene	D gene	CDR3 DNA	CDR3 protein
few	TRBV28	18	TRBJ2-7	TRBD2	TGTGCCAGCAGTTTCGTTTTTACTAGCGGGAGAGCGGTTTACGAGCAGTACTTC	CASSFVFTSGRAVYEQYF
few	TRBV29-1	13	TRBJ2-5	TRBD1	TGCAGCGTTGGGGACAGGGGGCCAGAGACCCAGTACTTC	CSVGDRGPETQYF
NA	TRBV11-2	17	TRBJ1-2	TRBD1	TGTGCCAGCAGCTTGGGAAGCGGGACAGCTATTAACTATGGCTACACCTTC	CASSLGSGTAINYGYTF
few	TRBV14	13	TRBJ2-5	NA	TGTGCCAGCAGCCAGAATGGGGGGGAGACCCAGTACTTC	CASSQNGGETQYF
few	TRBV9	16	TRBJ2-1	TRBD1	TGTGCCAGCAGCGTAGGTAGGACAGGAGTGGGCAATGAGCAGTTCTTC	CASSVGRTGVGNEQFF
NA	TRBV28	12	TRBJ1-2	NA	TGTGCCAGCAGTCCGGACAGCTATGGCTACACCTTC	CASSPDSYGYTF
NA	TRBV28	12	TRBJ2-3	NA	TGTGCCAGCAGTTGGGGGAAGGATACGCAGTATTTT	CASSWGKDTQYF
NA	TRBV7-9	14	TRBJ1-1	NA	TGTGCCAGCAGCTTCAAGGAGCAGAACACTGAAGCTTTCTTT	CASSFKEQNTEAFF
few	TRBV7-9	16	TRBJ1-6	NA	TGTGCCAGCAGCTTAGCTAGGAGCTCCTATAATTCACCCCTCCACTTT	CASSLARSSYNSPLHF
few	TRBV9	16	TRBJ1-2	NA	TGTGCCAGCAGCGTAGGGCGGACAGCAGCTAACTATGGCTACACCTTC	CASSVGRTAANYGYTF
NA	TRBV29-1	13	TRBJ1-4	NA	TGCAGCGTAGCCGGGAGTACGAATGAAAAACTGTTTTTT	CSVAGSTNEKLFF
NA	TRBV9	15	TRBJ1-2	NA	TGTGCCAGCAGCGTACAACAGGTAGCTAACTATGGCTACACCTTC	CASSVQQVANYGYTF
NA	TRBV5-8	13	TRBJ2-1	TRBD1	TGTGCCAGCAGCCAAGACAGGGTACGGGAGCAGTTCTTC	CASSQDRVREQFF
few	TRBV10-3	13	TRBJ1-2	TRBD1	TGTGCCATCAGAGCCGGGACAGCCTATGGCTACACCTTC	CAIRAGTAYGYTF
few	TRBV15	14	TRBJ2-7	NA	TGTGCCACCAGCAGCACAAAGAGCTCCTACGAGCAGTACTTC	CATSSTKSSYEQYF
NA	TRBV28	15	TRBJ2-7	NA	TGTGCCAGCAGTCGAGGGGGACTGGACTCCTACGAGCAGTACTTC	CASSRGGLDSYEQYF
NA	TRBV21-1	15	TRBJ2-3	NA	TGTGCCAGCAGCCCGGGACAGGGGGCAACAGATACGCAGTATTTT	CASSPGQGATDTQYF
NA	TRBV7-9	12	TRBJ1-2	NA	TGTGCCAGCAGCTTAGTGACAGCGGGATACACCTTC	CASSLVTAGYTF
few	TRBV2	14	TRBJ2-1	TRBD2	TGTGCCAGCATTCCGGGACTAGCGGCGGATGAGCAGTTCTTC	CASIPGLAADEQFF
few	TRBV6-5	16	TRBJ2-3	TRBD1	TGTGCCAGCAGTTACGCAGGGGGCCGAAGCACAGATACGCAGTATTTT	CASSYAGGRSTDTQYF
NA	TRBV4-2	16	TRBJ2-1	TRBD2	TGTGCCAGCAGCCAAGATGTAGCGGGAGGGGTCAATGAGCAGTTCTTC	CASSQDVAGGVNEQFF
NA	TRBV20-1	11	TRBJ2-5	NA	TGCAGTGCTAGGCTGCAAGAGACCCAGTACTTC	CSARLQETQYF
NA	TRBV9	15	TRBJ2-7	NA	TGTGCCAGCAGCGTAAGTGTAGTTTCCTCCTACGAGCAGTACTTC	CASSVSVVSSYEQYF
few	TRBV21-1	14	TRBJ1-5	NA	TGTGCCAGCAGCCCACAGGGTAGCAATCAGCCCCAGCATTTT	CASSPQGSNQPQHF
NA	TRBV5-1	16	TRBJ2-7	TRBD2	TGCGCCAGCAGCCTAAGACTAGCGGGGTACTCCTACGAGCAGTACTTC	CASSLRLAGYSYEQYF
few	TRBV5-4	16	TRBJ1-1	TRBD1	TGTGCCAGCAGCCATTCGACGGGACAGGGTACTCTTGAAGCTTTCTTT	CASSHSTGQGTLEAFF
few	TRBV4-3	14	TRBJ2-1	NA	TGCGCCAGCAGCCAAGTCTATTCCGGGAATGAGCAGTTCTTC	CASSQVYSGNEQFF
NA	TRBV14	12	TRBJ2-5	NA	TGTGCCAGCAGCCAGACCCAAGAGACCCAGTACTTC	CASSQTQETQYF
NA	TRBV29-1	11	TRBJ2-7	NA	TGCAGCGTTGCGGCAGCCTACGAGCAGTACTTC	CSVAAAYEQYF